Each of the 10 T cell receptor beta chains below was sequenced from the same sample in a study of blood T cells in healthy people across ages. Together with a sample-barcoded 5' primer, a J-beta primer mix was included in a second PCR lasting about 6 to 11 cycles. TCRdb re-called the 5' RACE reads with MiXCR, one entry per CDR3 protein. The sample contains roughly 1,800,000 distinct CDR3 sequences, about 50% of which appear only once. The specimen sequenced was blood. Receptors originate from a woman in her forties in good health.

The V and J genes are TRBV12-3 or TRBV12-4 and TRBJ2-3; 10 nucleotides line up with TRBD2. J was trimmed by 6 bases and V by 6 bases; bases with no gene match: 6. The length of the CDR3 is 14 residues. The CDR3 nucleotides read TGTGCCAGCAGGGGTAGCGGGAGGCAGGATACGCAGTATTTT. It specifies CASRGSGRQDTQYF.

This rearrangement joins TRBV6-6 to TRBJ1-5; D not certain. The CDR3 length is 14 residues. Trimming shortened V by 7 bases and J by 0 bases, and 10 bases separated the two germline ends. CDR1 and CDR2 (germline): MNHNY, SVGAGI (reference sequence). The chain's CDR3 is CASTTHGSNQPQHF. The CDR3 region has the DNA TGTGCCAGCACGACACACGGTAGCAATCAGCCCCAGCATTTT.

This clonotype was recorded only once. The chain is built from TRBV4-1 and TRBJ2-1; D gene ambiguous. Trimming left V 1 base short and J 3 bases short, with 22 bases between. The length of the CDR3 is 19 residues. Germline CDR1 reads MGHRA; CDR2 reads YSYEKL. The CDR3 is CASSQAKYSGLGVYNEQFF. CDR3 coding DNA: TGCGCCAGCAGCCAAGCCAAGTATAGTGGTCTCGGCGTCTACAATGAGCAGTTCTTC.

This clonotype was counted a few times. CDR3 nucleotide sequence: TGTGCCAGCAACCGACTAGCGGGGGACAACTACAATGAGCAGTTCTTC. It encodes CASNRLAGDNYNEQFF. The chain is built from TRBV6-5 and TRBJ2-1; TRBD2 matches 12 bases. Germline V gene sequence: CDR1 MNHEY, CDR2 SVGAGI. The CDR3 runs 16 residues. V was clipped by 7 bases and J by 3 bases; unmatched bases: 7.

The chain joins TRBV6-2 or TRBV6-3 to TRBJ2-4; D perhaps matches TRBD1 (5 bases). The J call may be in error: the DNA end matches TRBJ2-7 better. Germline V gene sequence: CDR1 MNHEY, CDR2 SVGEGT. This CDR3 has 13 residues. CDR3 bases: TGTGCCAGCAGGCCGACAGAGATAGGCGAGCAGTACTTC. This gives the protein CASRPTEIGEQYF.

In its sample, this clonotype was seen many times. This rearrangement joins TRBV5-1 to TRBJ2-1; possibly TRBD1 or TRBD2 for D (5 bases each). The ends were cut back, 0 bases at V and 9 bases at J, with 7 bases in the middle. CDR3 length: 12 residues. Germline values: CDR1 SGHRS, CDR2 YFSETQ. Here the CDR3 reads CASSLERGEQFF. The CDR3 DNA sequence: TGCGCCAGCAGCTTGGAGAGGGGTGAGCAGTTCTTC.

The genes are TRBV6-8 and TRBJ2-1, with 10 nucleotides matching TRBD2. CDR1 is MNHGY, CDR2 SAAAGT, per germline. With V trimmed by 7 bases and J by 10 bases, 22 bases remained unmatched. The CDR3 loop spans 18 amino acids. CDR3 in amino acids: CASNLPGLAGAQNPEQFF. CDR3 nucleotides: TGTGCCAGCAACTTACCCGGGCTAGCGGGGGCCCAAAACCCCGAGCAGTTCTTC.

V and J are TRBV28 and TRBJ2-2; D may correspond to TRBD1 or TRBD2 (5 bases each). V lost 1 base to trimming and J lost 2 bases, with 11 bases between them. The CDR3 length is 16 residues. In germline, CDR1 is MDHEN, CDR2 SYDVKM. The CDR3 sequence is CASSLFGGTNTGELFF. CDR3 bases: TGTGCCAGCAGTTTATTTGGGGGAACTAACACCGGGGAGCTGTTTTTT. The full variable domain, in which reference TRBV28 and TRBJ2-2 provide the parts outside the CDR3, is DVKVTQSSRYLVKRTGEKVFLECVQDMDHENMFWYRQDPGLGLRLIYFSYDVKMKEKGDIPEGYSVSREKKERFSLILESASTNQTSMYLCASSLFGGTNTGELFFGEGSRLTVL.

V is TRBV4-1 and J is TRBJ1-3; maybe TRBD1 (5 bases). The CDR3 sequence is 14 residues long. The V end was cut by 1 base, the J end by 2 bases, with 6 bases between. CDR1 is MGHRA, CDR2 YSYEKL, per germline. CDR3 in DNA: TGCGCCAGCAGCCAAGGGGGGGCTGGAAACACCATATATTTT. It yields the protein CASSQGGAGNTIYF.

CDR3 in amino acids: CASRPVDTQYF. The CDR3 DNA sequence: TGTGCCAGCAGGCCGGTGGATACGCAGTATTTT. V usage is TRBV7-2 and J usage is TRBJ2-3, with D uncertain. V shed 6 bases and J shed 6 bases, with 7 bases lying between them. The germline V gene has CDR1 SGHTA and CDR2 FQGNSA. The CDR3 is 11 residues long.